The 15 T cell receptor beta chains below were found in one sample sequenced in a study of cytomegalovirus exposure and HLA in healthy donors. In the PCR, 60 Vbeta and 13 Jbeta primers were used. Here immunoSEQ multiplex PCR was the method, and the copy in TCRdb shows in-frame clones only, minus some. The data show 150,000 to 200,000 clones, 77% seen once. Material: PBMCs. The receptors were gathered from a young woman in good health and CMV-seronegative.

The chain is built from TRBV30 and TRBJ1-1, with 8 bases that match TRBD1. The V and J ends lost 2 bases and 3 bases, in that order; junction bases with no gene match: 5. The germline V gene has CDR1 GTSNPN and CDR2 SVGIG (reference sequence). The CDR3 sequence is 14 residues long. CDR3 sequence reads: CAWSLTGGHTEAFF. The CDR3 nucleotides are TGTGCCTGGAGTCTAACAGGGGGGCACACTGAAGCTTTCTTT.

This chain joins TRBV18 and TRBJ1-5; 7 bases fit TRBD1. With V trimmed by 6 bases and J by 7 bases, 12 bases remained unmatched. Looked up from germline, CDR1 is KGHSH and CDR2 is LQKENI. The CDR3 has 15 amino acids. In DNA, the CDR3 is TGTGCCAGCTCCCCTCAGGGGGGCGCTGGCCAGCCCCAGCATTTT. Protein sequence: CASSPQGGAGQPQHF.

The V gene is TRBV28, the J gene TRBJ2-7, with 9 bases that match TRBD1. V was clipped by 0 bases and J by 3 bases; unmatched bases: 9. Per the germline V gene, CDR1 is MDHEN and CDR2 is SYDVKM. This CDR3 contains 17 residues. CDR3 amino acids: CASSLWGGTGIFYEQYF. CDR3 nucleotides: TGTGCCAGCAGTTTATGGGGCGGGACAGGGATTTTCTACGAGCAGTACTTC.

In its sample, this clone was seen a few times. The J gene is TRBJ1-2, the V gene TRBV5-6; 7 positions match TRBD1. V lost 5 bases and J lost 4; bases outside the gene matches: 11. The CDR3 loop spans 15 amino acids. Per germline, CDR1 SGHDT and CDR2 YYEEEE. CDR3 residues: CASSPDRDGGYGYTF. DNA of the CDR3: TGTGCCAGCAGTCCTGACAGGGATGGTGGCTATGGCTACACCTTC.

This chain joins TRBV27 and TRBJ2-3; 12 bases agree with TRBD2. Germline loops: CDR1 MNHEY, CDR2 SMNVEV (reference sequence). The CDR3 consists of 16 residues. V lost 5 bases and J lost 3; bases outside the gene matches: 6. The CDR3 nucleotides read TGTGCCAGCAGTCAGACTAGCGGGGGAGGTACAGATACGCAGTATTTT. This translates into CASSQTSGGGTDTQYF.

The rearrangement uses TRBV15 and TRBJ1-4; 7 bases fit TRBD1. Trimming removed 3 bases from V and 6 bases from J; junction bases left unmatched: 10. Germline V gene sequence: CDR1 LNHNV, CDR2 YYDKDF (reference sequence). This CDR3 is built from 16 residues. DNA for the CDR3: TGTGCCACCAGCAGTACAACCGGGACAGCGTATGAAAAACTGTTTTTT. Protein product: CATSSTTGTAYEKLFF.

J is TRBJ2-3 and V is TRBV5-1; the D gene is possibly TRBD2 (5 bases). Germline V CDR1 and CDR2: SGHRS, YFSETQ. The CDR3 length is 13 residues. Trimming took 4 bases from V and 2 from J, leaving 8 bases between them. The CDR3 sequence is CASSPGSTDTQYF. The CDR3 DNA sequence: TGCGCCAGCAGCCCGGGATCCACAGATACGCAGTATTTT.

This clone was counted a few times. The V gene is TRBV10-3, the J gene TRBJ2-7; 12 nucleotides align to TRBD1. The germline V gene encodes CDR1 ENHRY and CDR2 SYGVKD. J lost 5 bases, V lost 0 bases, and 5 bases had no gene match. The CDR3 extends over 16 amino acids. CDR3 protein: CAISESRDRGLHEQYF. CDR3 nucleotides: TGTGCCATCAGTGAGTCCAGGGACAGGGGGCTCCACGAGCAGTACTTC.

The CDR3 region has the DNA TGTGCCAGTACCTATAAAGGGACAGATTCCGCGAACACCGGGGAGCTGTTTTTT. Translated, it gives CASTYKGTDSANTGELFF. The chain joins TRBV19 to TRBJ2-2, with TRBD1 matching over 7 bases. The ends lost 7 bases at V and 0 bases at J; junction bases unmatched: 14. CDR1 and CDR2 from the germline V gene are LNHDA and SQIVND (reference sequence). CDR3 length: 18 amino acids.

This clone was observed once. The chain links TRBV11-2 to TRBJ1-2, with 10 bases matching TRBD1. In germline, CDR1 is SGHAT, CDR2 FQNNGV. The CDR3 length is 17 residues. The V gene end was trimmed by 0 bases and the J gene end by 4 bases; junction bases not matched to a gene: 8. CDR3 nucleotides: TGTGCCAGCAGCTTAGAGCCCAGGACAGGGGGTTCCTATGGCTACACCTTC. It codes for CASSLEPRTGGSYGYTF.

A few counts support this clone. The rearrangement links TRBV4-3 to TRBJ2-7, with a possible D match to TRBD2 (5 bases). Between the trimmed V and J ends, which lost 4 bases and 7 bases, there was a span of 20 bases. The germline V gene has CDR1 LGHNA and CDR2 YSLEER. The length of the CDR3 is 15 residues. CDR3 region: CASSLSGNLPSEQYF. CDR3 sequence (DNA): TGCGCCAGCAGCCTTTCCGGGAATCTTCCTAGTGAGCAGTACTTC.

The V gene is TRBV28, the J gene TRBJ1-5, with 7 positions matching TRBD1. The CDR3 sequence is 14 residues long. Trimming removed 5 bases from V and 1 base from J; junction bases left unmatched: 2. The V gene's germline CDR1 is MDHEN and CDR2 SYDVKM. CDR3 coding DNA: TGTGCCAGCAGTACACAGGGGAGCAATCAGCCCCAGCATTTT. Protein sequence: CASSTQGSNQPQHF.

The chain couples TRBV2 to TRBJ1-2; possibly TRBD1 for D (5 bases). The CDR3 is made up of 12 amino acids. Germline assignment: CDR1 SNHLY and CDR2 FYNNEI. V lost 4 bases to trimming and J lost 7 bases, with 10 bases between them. The CDR3, as DNA: TGTGCCAGCAGTGCAGGGAAACGTGGCTACACCTTC. The encoded protein is CASSAGKRGYTF.

The CDR3 protein is CASSETSGTHTDTQYF. CDR3 nucleotides: TGTGCCAGCAGTGAAACTAGCGGGACCCACACAGATACGCAGTATTTT. The chain uses TRBV2 and TRBJ2-3; TRBD2 aligns across 10 bases. Germline trimming cut 2 bases from V and 2 bases from J; bases unmatched to any gene: 4. This CDR3 region has 16 residues. In germline, CDR1 is SNHLY, CDR2 FYNNEI.

This chain connects TRBV7-6 to TRBJ2-3; TRBD2 matches 9 bases. The ends lost 4 bases at V and 1 base at J; junction bases unmatched: 9. CDR3 length: 17 residues. Per the germline V gene, CDR1 is SGHVS and CDR2 is FNYEAQ. For the CDR3, the DNA is TGTGCCAGCAGCTCGCCTAGCGGGGCGAGGGGCACAGATACGCAGTATTTT. This sequence encodes CASSSPSGARGTDTQYF.